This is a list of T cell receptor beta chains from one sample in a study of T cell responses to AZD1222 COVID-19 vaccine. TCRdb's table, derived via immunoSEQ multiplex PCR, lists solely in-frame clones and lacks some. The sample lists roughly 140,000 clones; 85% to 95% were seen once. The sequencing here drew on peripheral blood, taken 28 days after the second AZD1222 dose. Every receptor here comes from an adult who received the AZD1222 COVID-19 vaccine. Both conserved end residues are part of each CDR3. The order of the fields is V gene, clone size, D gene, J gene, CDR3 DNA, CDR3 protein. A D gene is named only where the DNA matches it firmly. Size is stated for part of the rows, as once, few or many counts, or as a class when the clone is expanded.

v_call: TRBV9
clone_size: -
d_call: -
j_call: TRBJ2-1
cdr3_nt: TGTGCCAGCAGCGCCCAGGGTTCGGTCAATGAGCAGTTCTTC
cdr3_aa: CASSAQGSVNEQFF

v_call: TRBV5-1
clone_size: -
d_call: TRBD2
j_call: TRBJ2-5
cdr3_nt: TGCGCCAGCAGCTCAGAAGCGGGAGAGGTAGAGACCCAGTACTTC
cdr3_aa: CASSSEAGEVETQYF

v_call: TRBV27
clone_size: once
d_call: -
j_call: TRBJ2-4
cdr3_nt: TGTGCCAGCAGTTCCTCGACAGAAAACATTCAGTACTTC
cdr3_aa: CASSSSTENIQYF

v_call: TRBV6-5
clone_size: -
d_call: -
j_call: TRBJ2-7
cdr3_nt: TGTGCCAGCAGTATGATATACAGGGTAACGGACGAGCAGTACTTC
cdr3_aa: CASSMIYRVTDEQYF

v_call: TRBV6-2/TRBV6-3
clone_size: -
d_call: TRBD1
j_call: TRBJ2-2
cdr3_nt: TGTGCCAGCAGCCGACAGGGGATGAGCGGGGAGCTGTTTTTT
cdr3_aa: CASSRQGMSGELFF

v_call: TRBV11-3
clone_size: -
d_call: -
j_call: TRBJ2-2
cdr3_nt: TGTGCCAGCGCTAGCGATGTCGGGGAGCTGTTTTTT
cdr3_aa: CASASDVGELFF

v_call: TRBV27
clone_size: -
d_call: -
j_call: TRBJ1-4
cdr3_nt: TGTGCCAGCAGGAAACAGGGTACTAATGAAAAACTGTTTTTT
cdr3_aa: CASRKQGTNEKLFF

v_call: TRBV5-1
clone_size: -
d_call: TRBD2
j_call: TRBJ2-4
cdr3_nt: TGCGCCAGCAGCTTGGACCCTAGCGGGAGCAGCGCCAAAAACATTCAGTACTTC
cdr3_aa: CASSLDPSGSSAKNIQYF

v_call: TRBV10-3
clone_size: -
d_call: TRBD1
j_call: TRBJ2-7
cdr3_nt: TGTGCCATCAGTGAGAAAGGACAGGGGTACGAGCAGTACTTC
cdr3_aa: CAISEKGQGYEQYF

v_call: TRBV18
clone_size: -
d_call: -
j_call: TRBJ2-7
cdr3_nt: TGTGCCAGCTCAGGCCCCCAGAGCTCCTACGAGCAGTACTTC
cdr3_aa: CASSGPQSSYEQYF

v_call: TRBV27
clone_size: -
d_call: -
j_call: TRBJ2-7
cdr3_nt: TGTGCCAGCAGTTTTCACAGGGACCCAGGCCTCTACGAGCAGTACTTC
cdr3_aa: CASSFHRDPGLYEQYF

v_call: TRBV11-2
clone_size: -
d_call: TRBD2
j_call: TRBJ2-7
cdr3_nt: TGTGCCAGCAGCGCACTAGCGGGAGGGCCGTACGAGCAGTACTTC
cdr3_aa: CASSALAGGPYEQYF

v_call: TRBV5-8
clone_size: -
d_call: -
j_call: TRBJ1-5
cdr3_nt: TGTGCCAGCAGCTTGGTTATAGGGGATTTTGGGTGGCCCCAGCATTTT
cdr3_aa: CASSLVIGDFGWPQHF

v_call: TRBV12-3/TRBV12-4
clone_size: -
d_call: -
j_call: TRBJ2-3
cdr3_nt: TGTGCCAGCAGTTTACACAGCCATACGCAGTATTTT
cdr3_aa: CASSLHSHTQYF

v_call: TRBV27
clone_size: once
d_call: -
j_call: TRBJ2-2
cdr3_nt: TGTGCCAGCAGTTTATCGAGGGGGGGCGCCCCCGGGGAGCTGTTTTTT
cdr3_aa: CASSLSRGGAPGELFF

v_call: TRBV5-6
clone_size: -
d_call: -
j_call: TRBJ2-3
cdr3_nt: TGTGCCAGCAGCATCGGACAGATTGTAGGGGGCACAGATACGCAGTATTTT
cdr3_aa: CASSIGQIVGGTDTQYF

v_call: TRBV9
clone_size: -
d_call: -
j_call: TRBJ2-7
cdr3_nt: TGTGCCAGCAGCCCATCCGGCGAAGGCGAGCAGTACTTC
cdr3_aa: CASSPSGEGEQYF

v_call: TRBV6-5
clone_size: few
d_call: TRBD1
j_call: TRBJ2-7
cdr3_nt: TGTGCCGGCCGCACAGGGGCTTCGAGCTCCTACGAGCAGTACTTC
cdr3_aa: CAGRTGASSSYEQYF

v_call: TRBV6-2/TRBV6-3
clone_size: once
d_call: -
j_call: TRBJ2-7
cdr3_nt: TGTGCCAGCAGTTACTCGGTCGGAACTTACGAGCAGTACTTC
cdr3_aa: CASSYSVGTYEQYF

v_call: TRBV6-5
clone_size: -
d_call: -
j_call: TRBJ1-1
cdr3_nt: TGTGCCAGCCAGCTAGTTGGGGGAACTGAAGCTTTCTTT
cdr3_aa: CASQLVGGTEAFF

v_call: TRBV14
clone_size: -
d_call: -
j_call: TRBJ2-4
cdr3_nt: TGTGCCAGCAGCCATGGGCACACCTTAGCCAAAAACATTCAGTACTTC
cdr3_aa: CASSHGHTLAKNIQYF

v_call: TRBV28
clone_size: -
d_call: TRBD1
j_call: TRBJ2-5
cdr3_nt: TGTGCCAGCACTTGGACAGGGTCGGCGACCCAGTACTTC
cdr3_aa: CASTWTGSATQYF

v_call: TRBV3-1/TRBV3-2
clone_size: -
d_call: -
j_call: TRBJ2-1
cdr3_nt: TGTGCCAGCAGCCTACGATGGAGGGGTGAGCAGTTCTTC
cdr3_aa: CASSLRWRGEQFF

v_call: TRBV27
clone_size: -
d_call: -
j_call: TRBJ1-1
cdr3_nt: TGTGCCAGCACCGGATTACAGAACACTGAAGCTTTCTTT
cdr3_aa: CASTGLQNTEAFF

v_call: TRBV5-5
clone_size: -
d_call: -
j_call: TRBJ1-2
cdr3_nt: TGTGCCAGCAGCCAAGGAGGGGGCTATGGCTACACCTTC
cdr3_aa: CASSQGGGYGYTF

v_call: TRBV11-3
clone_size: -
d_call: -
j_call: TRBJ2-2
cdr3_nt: TGTGCCAGCAGCTTAAGGGGGGAGAACACCGGGGAGCTGTTTTTT
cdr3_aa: CASSLRGENTGELFF

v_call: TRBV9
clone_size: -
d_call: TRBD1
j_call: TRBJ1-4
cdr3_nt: TGTGCCAGCAGCGTAGGCCCAGGGGGATCCGAAAAACTGTTTTTT
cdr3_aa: CASSVGPGGSEKLFF

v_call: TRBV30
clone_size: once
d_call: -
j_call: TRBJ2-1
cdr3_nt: TGTGCCTGGAGTAATAGGGGCCCGGCCGACAATGAGCAGTTCTTC
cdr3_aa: CAWSNRGPADNEQFF

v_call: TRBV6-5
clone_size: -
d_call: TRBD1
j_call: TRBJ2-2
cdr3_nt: TGTGCCAGGGGGCGGGGACAGGGATACACCGGGGAGCTGTTTTTT
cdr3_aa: CARGRGQGYTGELFF

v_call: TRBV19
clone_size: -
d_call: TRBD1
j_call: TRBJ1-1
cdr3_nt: TGTGCCAGTAGTATAACCAGGGGGACTGAAGCTTTCTTT
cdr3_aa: CASSITRGTEAFF

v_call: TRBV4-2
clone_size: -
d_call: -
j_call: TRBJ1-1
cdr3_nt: TGTGCCAGCAGCCTCACGGCGGACACTGAAGCTTTCTTT
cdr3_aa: CASSLTADTEAFF

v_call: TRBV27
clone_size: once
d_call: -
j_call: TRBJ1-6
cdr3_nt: TGTGCCAGCAGTTTACCAGGGTGGGATTCACCCCTCCACTTT
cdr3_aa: CASSLPGWDSPLHF

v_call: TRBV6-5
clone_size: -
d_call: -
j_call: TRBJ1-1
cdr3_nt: TGTGCCGGAAGAACGGACCCGAACACTGAAGCTTTCTTT
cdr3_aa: CAGRTDPNTEAFF

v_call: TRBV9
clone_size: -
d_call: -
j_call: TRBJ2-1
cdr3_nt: TGTGCCAGCAGCGTATCGGAGACCCCCTACAATGAGCAGTTCTTC
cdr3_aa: CASSVSETPYNEQFF

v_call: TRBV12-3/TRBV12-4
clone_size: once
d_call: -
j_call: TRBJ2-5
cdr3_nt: TGTGCCAGCAGTCCATACCAAGAGACCCAGTACTTC
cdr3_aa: CASSPYQETQYF

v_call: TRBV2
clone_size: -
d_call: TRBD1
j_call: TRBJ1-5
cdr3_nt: TGTGCCAGCAGCTATTTACAGGGGAATCAGCCCCAGCATTTT
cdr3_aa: CASSYLQGNQPQHF

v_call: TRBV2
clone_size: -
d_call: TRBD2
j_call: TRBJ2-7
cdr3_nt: TGTGCCAGCAGTGATCGGACTAGCGGGATTTTCGGGGAGCAGTACTTC
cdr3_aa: CASSDRTSGIFGEQYF

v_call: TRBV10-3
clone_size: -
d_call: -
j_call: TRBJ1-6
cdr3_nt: TGTGCCATCAGTTACGGGACGGCCGGACAATCACCCCTCCACTTT
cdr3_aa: CAISYGTAGQSPLHF

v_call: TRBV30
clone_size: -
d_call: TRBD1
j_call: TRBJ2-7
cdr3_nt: TGTGCCTGGAGTCCCGGGGACAGGGTGGGCTACGAGCAGTACTTC
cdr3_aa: CAWSPGDRVGYEQYF

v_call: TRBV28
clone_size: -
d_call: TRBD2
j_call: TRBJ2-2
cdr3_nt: TGTGCCAGCATGTCTAGCGGGAGGGGGGAGCTGTTTTTT
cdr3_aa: CASMSSGRGELFF

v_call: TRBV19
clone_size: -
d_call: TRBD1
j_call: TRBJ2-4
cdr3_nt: TGTGCCAGTAGTAGCGCTAATCCGGGACAGGGGGGAAGGCACATTCAGTACTTC
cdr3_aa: CASSSANPGQGGRHIQYF

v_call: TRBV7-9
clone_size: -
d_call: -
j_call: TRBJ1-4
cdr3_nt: TGTGCCATCCAGGGTGAAAAACTGTTTTTT
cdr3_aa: CAIQGEKLFF

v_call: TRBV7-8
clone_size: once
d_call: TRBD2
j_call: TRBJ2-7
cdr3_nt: TGTGCCAGCAGCTTAGCGCGGCGCGGGGGATTTTACGAGCAGTACTTC
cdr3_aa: CASSLARRGGFYEQYF

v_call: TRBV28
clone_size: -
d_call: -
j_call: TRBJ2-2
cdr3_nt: TGTGCCAGCAGTTGGGGGCCGGGTGTGCTGTTTTTT
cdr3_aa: CASSWGPGVLFF

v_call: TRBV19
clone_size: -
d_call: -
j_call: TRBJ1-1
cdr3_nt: TGTGCCAGCACGCAGGGGAGAGGAACTGAAGCTTTCTTT
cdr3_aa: CASTQGRGTEAFF

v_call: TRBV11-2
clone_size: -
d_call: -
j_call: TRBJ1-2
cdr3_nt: TGTGCCAGCAGCGCAGTGGGCGGGATTCGTGGCTACACCTTC
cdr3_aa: CASSAVGGIRGYTF

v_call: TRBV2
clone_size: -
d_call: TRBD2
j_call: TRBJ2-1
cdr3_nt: TGTGCCACCTTCGGGACTAGCGGCGGGAATGAGCAGTTCTTC
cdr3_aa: CATFGTSGGNEQFF